The clone carrying this T cell receptor beta chain has a single count. The data belong to a study of T cell changes during pregnancy in multiple sclerosis. Method: immunoSEQ multiplex PCR; TCRdb's copy keeps in-frame clones and lacks some. The data contain roughly 64,000 clones, roughly 92% of them singletons. Germline CDR1 and CDR2: SNHLY and FYNNEI. V lost 5 bases and J lost 0, with 11 bases in between. This CDR3 region has 15 residues. This receptor was identified in a female donor with multiple sclerosis, enrolled in a pregnancy study. Sequences were derived from peripheral blood, sampled in the second trimester of pregnancy. The chain has TRBV2 and TRBJ2-1, with D possibly being TRBD1 (6 bases). The CDR3, as DNA: TGTGCCAGCAGTCAGACAGGTAGCTCCTACAATGAGCAGTTCTTC. Its protein product is CASSQTGSSYNEQFF.